This passage covers 19 T cell receptor beta chains from one sample sequenced in a study of siplizumab effects on memory and regulatory T cells. Profiled with immunoSEQ multiplex PCR; TCRdb holds only in-frame clones, not every one. This table holds approximately 94,000 clones, about 95% found once. Sequencing was performed on non-Treg CD4+ T cells sorted from blood. These receptors were taken from a human donor in good health.

The rearrangement links TRBV4-1 to TRBJ2-3; TRBD2 matches 9 bases. The V gene's germline CDR1 is MGHRA and CDR2 YSYEKL. V shed 1 base and J 4 bases; nucleotides not matched to a gene: 6. The CDR3 totals 16 residues. This CDR3 reads CASSQGASGRPDTQYF. The CDR3 DNA reads TGCGCCAGCAGCCAAGGAGCCAGCGGGAGGCCAGATACGCAGTATTTT.

This chain links TRBV27 with TRBJ2-7, with D possibly TRBD2 on 6 matching bases. The V and J ends lost 6 bases and 0 bases respectively, with 12 bases between them. CDR3 length: 14 residues. Germline-derived CDR1 and CDR2 are MNHEY and SMNVEV (reference sequence). The CDR3 reads CASSSAGSSYEQYF. The CDR3 DNA reads TGTGCCAGCAGCTCTGCGGGAAGCTCCTACGAGCAGTACTTC.

This chain connects TRBV7-2 to TRBJ2-1, with 7 bases identical to TRBD2. Germline V gives CDR1 SGHTA, CDR2 FQGNSA. V shed 5 bases and J 7 bases; nucleotides not matched to a gene: 8. The CDR3 consists of 14 residues. The CDR3, as DNA: TGTGCCAGCAGCCGCCCACCAGCGGGAAATGAGCAGTTCTTC. It encodes CASSRPPAGNEQFF.

The chain couples TRBV19 to TRBJ1-3; 7 bases are shared with TRBD1. The germline V gene has CDR1 LNHDA and CDR2 SQIVND (reference sequence). The J segment lost 5 bases and the V segment lost 7 bases, leaving 14 bases of the junction unmatched. The CDR3 sequence is 16 residues long. The DNA for the CDR3 is TGTGCCAGTACCGAGACAGGGTGGGGGATGCGAAACACCATATATTTT. This sequence encodes CASTETGWGMRNTIYF.

The chain uses TRBV10-2 and TRBJ1-1; 8 bases are shared with TRBD1. CDR3 length: 13 amino acids. CDR1 and CDR2 (germline): WSHSY, SAAADI. V lost 3 bases, J lost 8 bases, and 5 bases stayed unmatched. The CDR3 bases are TGCGCCAGCAGTGAATCCGGGACAGGAGAAGCTTTCTTT. Translated: CASSESGTGEAFF.

The rearrangement links TRBV11-2 to TRBJ2-5; D could derive from TRBD1 or TRBD2 (5 bases each). Germline CDR1 reads SGHAT; CDR2 reads FQNNGV. With 2 bases removed from V and 0 bases from J, the gap between germline ends came to 13 bases. The CDR3 has 16 residues. The chain's CDR3 is CASSLTPGTDQETQYF. CDR3 bases: TGTGCCAGCAGCTTAACACCCGGGACGGACCAAGAGACCCAGTACTTC.

CDR3 sequence (DNA): TGTGCCAGTAGTTCCCCTCCCAAGTACCCTCCCTACAATGAGCAGTTCTTC. Its protein product is CASSSPPKYPPYNEQFF. The J gene is TRBJ2-1, the V gene TRBV19; no firm D call. The germline V and J ends were trimmed by 5 bases and 2 bases, with 19 bases remaining between them. The germline CDR1 and CDR2 sequences are LNHDA and SQIVND (reference sequence). CDR3 length: 17 residues.

The rearrangement uses TRBV30 and TRBJ2-1; no reliable D call. The CDR3 contains 13 residues. Trimming took off 1 base at V and 4 bases at J, with 8 bases between the two ends. Germline assignment: CDR1 GTSNPN and CDR2 SVGIG (reference sequence). CDR3 sequence (DNA): TGTGCCTGGAGTGCTGGACGGTACAATGAGCAGTTCTTC. It codes for CAWSAGRYNEQFF.

J is TRBJ2-2 and V is TRBV2; D is unclear. The length of the CDR3 is 15 residues. V was trimmed by 6 bases and J by 4 bases, leaving 15 bases between them. Germline V gene sequence: CDR1 SNHLY, CDR2 FYNNEI. The CDR3 region is CASRRDTETTGELFF. The DNA of the CDR3 is TGTGCCAGCAGGCGCGATACAGAAACCACCGGGGAGCTGTTTTTT.

This chain links TRBV6-1 with TRBJ2-3, with D unclear. With 1 base removed from V and 0 bases from J, the gap between germline ends came to 8 bases. The germline V gene has CDR1 MNHNS and CDR2 SASEGT. CDR3 length equals 15 residues. In nucleotides, the CDR3 is TGTGCCAGCAGTGAAGAGGGTTTTAGCACAGATACGCAGTATTTT. Translation gives CASSEEGFSTDTQYF.

V usage is TRBV5-1 and J usage is TRBJ1-1, with D unresolved. Germline CDR1 and CDR2: SGHRS and YFSETQ. This CDR3 has 13 amino acids. Trimming took 4 bases from V and 1 from J, leaving 8 bases between them. CDR3 in amino acids: CASSRDTNTEAFF. The CDR3 nucleotides are TGCGCCAGCAGCCGCGACACGAACACTGAAGCTTTCTTT.

The chain has TRBV10-3 and TRBJ2-7; maybe TRBD1 (6 bases). Germline values: CDR1 ENHRY, CDR2 SYGVKD. V dropped 4 bases and J dropped 1 base, with 11 bases sitting between them. The CDR3 runs to 14 residues. This chain's CDR3 is CAISGVRGSYEQYF. In DNA form, the CDR3 reads TGTGCCATCAGTGGGGTCAGGGGATCCTACGAGCAGTACTTC.

The chain has TRBV5-1 and TRBJ2-5; 8 bases line up with TRBD2. Germline CDR1 is SGHRS and CDR2 is YFSETQ. After removal of 3 bases from V and 4 bases from J, the junction contained 5 bases not matched to a gene. The CDR3 consists of 14 residues. The CDR3 region has the DNA TGCGCCAGCAGCTCGGGAGGGGTCCGAGAGACCCAGTACTTC. It codes for CASSSGGVRETQYF. Full variable domain (rest looked up from reference TRBV5-1 and TRBJ2-5): KAGVTQTPRYLIKTRGQQVTLSCSPISGHRSVSWYQQTPGQGLQFLFEYFSETQRNKGNFPGRFSGRQFSNSRSEMNVSTLELGDSALYLCASSSGGVRETQYFGPGTRLLVL.

The chain combines TRBV12-5 with TRBJ2-5; D not certain. Germline CDR1 and CDR2: LGHNT and FRNRAP. This CDR3 comprises 11 residues. Trimming removed 5 bases from V and 4 bases from J, with 5 bases in between. The CDR3: CASGIGETQYF. The CDR3 nucleotides read TGTGCTAGTGGTATAGGAGAGACCCAGTACTTC. The variable domain in full, completed from reference TRBV12-5 and TRBJ2-5, reads DARVTQTPRHKVTEMGQEVTMRCQPILGHNTVFWYRQTMMQGLELLAYFRNRAPLDDSGMPKDRFSAEMPDATLATLKIQPSEPRDSAVYFCASGIGETQYFGPGTRLLVL.

The chain is built from TRBV5-1 and TRBJ2-2, with D perhaps matching TRBD2 (5 bases). Trimming removed 2 bases at V and 6 bases at J, with 11 bases between. The CDR3 covers 14 residues. Germline assignment: CDR1 SGHRS and CDR2 YFSETQ. Written as DNA, the CDR3 is TGCGCCAGCAGCTTAATTGGGGAGCCCGGGGAGCTGTTTTTT. The encoded protein is CASSLIGEPGELFF.

V gene TRBV11-3 combines with J gene TRBJ2-3; 7 bases are a match to TRBD2. This CDR3 contains 16 residues. Germline CDR1 and CDR2: SGHNT and YENEEA. The J segment lost 1 base and the V segment lost 1 base, leaving 5 bases of the junction unmatched. The CDR3 DNA is TGTGCCAGCAGCTTAGGGCTAGCGGACGGCACAGATACGCAGTATTTT. It codes for CASSLGLADGTDTQYF.

The genes are TRBV6-5 and TRBJ2-3; the match to TRBD2 covers 7 bases. The CDR3 extends over 15 amino acids. The germline gives CDR1 MNHEY, CDR2 SVGAGI. V lost 0 bases to trimming and J lost 2 bases; unmatched junction nucleotides: 2. The CDR3 DNA follows: TGTGCCAGCAGTTACTCCCAGCGGGACACAGATACGCAGTATTTT. As protein: CASSYSQRDTDTQYF.

The rearrangement uses TRBV29-1 and TRBJ2-7, with 12 bases fitting TRBD1. The CDR3 runs 15 residues. V gave up 0 bases and J gave up 5 bases; unmatched junction bases: 5. Germline CDR1 and CDR2: SQVTM and ANQGSEA. CDR3 in amino acids: CSVEDRDRGPNEQYF. The CDR3 region has the DNA TGCAGCGTTGAAGACAGGGACAGGGGGCCAAACGAGCAGTACTTC.

The rearrangement joins TRBV7-9 to TRBJ2-7; 7 bases align to TRBD1. Germline CDR1 is SEHNR and CDR2 is FQNEAQ (reference sequence). This CDR3 has 14 residues. V shed 1 base and J 2 bases; nucleotides not matched to a gene: 2. This chain's CDR3 is CASSLGTGTYEQYF. CDR3 bases: TGTGCCAGCAGCTTAGGGACAGGCACCTACGAGCAGTACTTC.